This TCR beta chain was recovered during a study of blood T cells in healthy people across ages. The wider study: About one barcoded beta molecule was captured per two T cells (by template switching). Study-wide results and limits: Estimates based on one million T cells were treated as lower bounds. Naive T cell percentage and TCR beta diversity correlated strongly. Across the age range, TCR beta diversity per million T cells fell in a roughly linear way.

Notes on this clonotype: Its antigen is unknown.

The CDR3 has 17 residues. Germline CDR1 and CDR2: ENHRY and SYGVKD. Trimming shortened V by 0 bases and J by 0 bases, and 9 bases separated the two germline ends. It was with a sample-barcoded 5' primer and a J-beta primer mix that a second PCR of roughly 7 to 11 cycles was run. TCRdb reanalysed the 5' RACE reads using MiXCR and keeps one entry per CDR3 protein. The profile shows about 830,000 distinct CDR3 sequences, about 62% of them singletons. Sequenced input: blood. J is TRBJ2-6 and V is TRBV10-3; D might be TRBD1 (6 bases). The TCR sequence derives from a man aged 25-45 years in good health. The CDR3 nucleotides are TGTGCCATCAGTGAGTCAGGGACACCCTCTGGGGCCAACGTCCTGACTTTC. Its translation: CAISESGTPSGANVLTF.